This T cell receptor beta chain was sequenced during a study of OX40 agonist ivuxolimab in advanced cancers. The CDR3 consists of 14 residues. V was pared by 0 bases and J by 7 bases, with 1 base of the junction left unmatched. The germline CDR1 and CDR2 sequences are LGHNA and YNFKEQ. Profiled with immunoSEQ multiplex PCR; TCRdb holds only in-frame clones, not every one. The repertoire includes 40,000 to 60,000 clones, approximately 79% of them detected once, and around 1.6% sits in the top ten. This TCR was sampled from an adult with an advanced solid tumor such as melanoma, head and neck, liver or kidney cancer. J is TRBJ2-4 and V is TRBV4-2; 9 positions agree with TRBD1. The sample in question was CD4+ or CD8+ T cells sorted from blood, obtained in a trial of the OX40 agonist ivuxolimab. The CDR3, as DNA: TGTGCCAGCAGCCAAGAGACAGGGGGGAACATTCAGTACTTC. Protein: CASSQETGGNIQYF.